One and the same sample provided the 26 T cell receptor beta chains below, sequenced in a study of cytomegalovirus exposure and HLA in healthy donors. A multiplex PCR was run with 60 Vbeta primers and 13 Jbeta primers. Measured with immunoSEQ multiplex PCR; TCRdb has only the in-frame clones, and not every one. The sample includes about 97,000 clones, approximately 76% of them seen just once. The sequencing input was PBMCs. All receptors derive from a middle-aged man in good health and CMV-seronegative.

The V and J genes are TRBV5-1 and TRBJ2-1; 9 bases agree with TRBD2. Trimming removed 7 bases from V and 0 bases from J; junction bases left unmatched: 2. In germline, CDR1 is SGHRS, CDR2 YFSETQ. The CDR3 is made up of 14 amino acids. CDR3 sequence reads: CASGGGDSYNEQFF. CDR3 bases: TGCGCCAGCGGCGGGGGGGACTCCTACAATGAGCAGTTCTTC.

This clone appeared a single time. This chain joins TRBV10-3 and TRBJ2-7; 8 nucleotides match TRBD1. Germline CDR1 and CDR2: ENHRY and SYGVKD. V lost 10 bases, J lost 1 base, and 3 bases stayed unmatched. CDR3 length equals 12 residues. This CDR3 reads CASGTGSYEQYV. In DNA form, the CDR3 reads TGTGCCAGCGGGACAGGTTCCTACGAGCAGTACGTC.

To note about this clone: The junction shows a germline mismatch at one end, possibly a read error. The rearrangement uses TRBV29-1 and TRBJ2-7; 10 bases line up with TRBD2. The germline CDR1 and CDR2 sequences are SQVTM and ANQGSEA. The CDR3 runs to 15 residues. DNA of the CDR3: TGCAGCGTTGGGGTCTTAGCGGGGGGAGCCTACGGGCAGTACTTC. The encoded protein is CSVGVLAGGAYGQYF.

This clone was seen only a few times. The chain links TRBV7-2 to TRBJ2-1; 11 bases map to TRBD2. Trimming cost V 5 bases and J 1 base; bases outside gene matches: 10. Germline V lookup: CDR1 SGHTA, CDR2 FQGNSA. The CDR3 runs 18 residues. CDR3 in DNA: TGTGCCAGCAGCACGGCAGGTACTAGCGGGGGATCCTACAATGAGCAGTTCTTC. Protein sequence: CASSTAGTSGGSYNEQFF. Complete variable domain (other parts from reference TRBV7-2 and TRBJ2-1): GAGVSQSPSNKVTEKGKDVELRCDPISGHTALYWYRQSLGQGLEFLIYFQGNSAPDKSGLPSDRFSAERTGGSVSTLTIQRTQQEDSAVYLCASSTAGTSGGSYNEQFFGPGTRLTVL.

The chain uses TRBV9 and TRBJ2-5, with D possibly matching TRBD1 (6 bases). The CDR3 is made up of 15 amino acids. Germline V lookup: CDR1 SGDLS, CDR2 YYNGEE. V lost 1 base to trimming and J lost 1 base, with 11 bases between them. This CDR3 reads CASSVSGTLQETQYF. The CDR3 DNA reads TGTGCCAGCAGCGTAAGTGGGACACTCCAAGAGACCCAGTACTTC.

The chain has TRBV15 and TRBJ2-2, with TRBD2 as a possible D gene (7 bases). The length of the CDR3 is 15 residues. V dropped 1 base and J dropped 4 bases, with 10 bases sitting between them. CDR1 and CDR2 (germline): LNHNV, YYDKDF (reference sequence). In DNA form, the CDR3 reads TGTGCCACCAGCAGAGGGGAGGGGGTCACCGGGGAGCTGTTTTTT. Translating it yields CATSRGEGVTGELFF.

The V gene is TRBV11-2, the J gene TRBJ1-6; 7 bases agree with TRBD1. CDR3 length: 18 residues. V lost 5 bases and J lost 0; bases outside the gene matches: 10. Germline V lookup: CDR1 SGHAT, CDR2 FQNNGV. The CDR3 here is CASSTDRDLSSYNSPLHF. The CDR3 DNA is TGTGCCAGCAGCACCGACAGGGACCTGAGCTCCTATAATTCACCCCTCCACTTT.

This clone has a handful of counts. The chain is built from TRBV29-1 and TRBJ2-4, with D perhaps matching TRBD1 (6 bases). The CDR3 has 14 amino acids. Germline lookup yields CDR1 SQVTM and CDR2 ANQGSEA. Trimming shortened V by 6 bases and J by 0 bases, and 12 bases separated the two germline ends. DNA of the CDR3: TGCAGCGTGGGGACAAGAGAAGCCAAAAACATTCAGTACTTC. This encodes CSVGTREAKNIQYF.

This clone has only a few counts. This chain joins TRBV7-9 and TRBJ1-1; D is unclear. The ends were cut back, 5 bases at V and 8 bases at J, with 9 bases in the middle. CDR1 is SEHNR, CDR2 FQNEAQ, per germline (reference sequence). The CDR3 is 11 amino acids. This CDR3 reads CASSLWAEAFF. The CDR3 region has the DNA TGTGCCAGCAGCCTATGGGCCGAAGCTTTCTTT.

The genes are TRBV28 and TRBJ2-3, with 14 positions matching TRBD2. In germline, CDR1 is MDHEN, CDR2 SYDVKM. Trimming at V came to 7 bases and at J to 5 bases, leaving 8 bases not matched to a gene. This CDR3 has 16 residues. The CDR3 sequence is CASTSGLAGGRDTQYF. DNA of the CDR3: TGTGCCAGCACCTCCGGACTAGCGGGGGGTCGAGATACGCAGTATTTT.

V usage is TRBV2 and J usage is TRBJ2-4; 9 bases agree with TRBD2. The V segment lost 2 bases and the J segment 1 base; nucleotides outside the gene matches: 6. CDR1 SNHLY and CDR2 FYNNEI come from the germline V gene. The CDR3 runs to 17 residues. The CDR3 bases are TGTGCCAGCAGTGAAACGGCGGGGGGGCCGGCCAAAAACATTCAGTACTTC. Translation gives CASSETAGGPAKNIQYF.

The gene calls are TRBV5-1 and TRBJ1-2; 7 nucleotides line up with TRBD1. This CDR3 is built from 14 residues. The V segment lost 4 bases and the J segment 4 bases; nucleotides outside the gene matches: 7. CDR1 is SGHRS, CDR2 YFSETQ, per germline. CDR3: CASSPIQGSYGYTF. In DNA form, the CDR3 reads TGCGCCAGCAGCCCGATACAGGGGAGCTATGGCTACACCTTC.

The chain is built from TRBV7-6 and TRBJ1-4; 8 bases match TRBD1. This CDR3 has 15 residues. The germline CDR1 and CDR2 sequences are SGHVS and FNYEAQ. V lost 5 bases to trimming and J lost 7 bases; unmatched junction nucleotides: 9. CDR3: CASSQGQGGREKLFF. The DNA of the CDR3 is TGTGCCAGCAGCCAAGGACAGGGCGGACGTGAAAAACTGTTTTTT.

The CDR3 region has the DNA TGTGCCAGCAGTTCCGCGGACAGCAACTATGGCTACACCTTC. It translates to CASSSADSNYGYTF. V usage is TRBV28 and J usage is TRBJ1-2, with a possible D match to TRBD1 (6 bases). The CDR3 totals 14 residues. V was trimmed by 4 bases and J by 2 bases, leaving 11 bases between them. Germline values: CDR1 MDHEN, CDR2 SYDVKM.

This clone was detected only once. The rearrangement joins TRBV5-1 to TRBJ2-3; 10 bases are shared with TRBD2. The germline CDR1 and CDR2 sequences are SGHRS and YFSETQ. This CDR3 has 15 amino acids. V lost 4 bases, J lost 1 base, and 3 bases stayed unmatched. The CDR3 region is CASSGSGGGTDTQYF. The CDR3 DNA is TGCGCCAGCAGCGGGAGCGGGGGGGGCACAGATACGCAGTATTTT.

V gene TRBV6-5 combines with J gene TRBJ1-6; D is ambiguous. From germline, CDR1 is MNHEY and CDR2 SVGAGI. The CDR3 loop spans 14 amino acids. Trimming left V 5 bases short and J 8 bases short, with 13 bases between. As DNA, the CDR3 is TGTGCCAGCAGTCTTGGGCCACGAGATTCACCCCTCCACTTT. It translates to CASSLGPRDSPLHF.

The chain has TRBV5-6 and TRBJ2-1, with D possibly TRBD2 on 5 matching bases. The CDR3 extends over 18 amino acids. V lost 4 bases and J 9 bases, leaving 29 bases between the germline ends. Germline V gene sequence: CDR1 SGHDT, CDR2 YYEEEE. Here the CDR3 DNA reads TGTGCCAGCAGCCCCCCTGCCCCCTTAGTAGCGTTGTCTCTTGAGCAGTTCTTC. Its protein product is CASSPPAPLVALSLEQFF.

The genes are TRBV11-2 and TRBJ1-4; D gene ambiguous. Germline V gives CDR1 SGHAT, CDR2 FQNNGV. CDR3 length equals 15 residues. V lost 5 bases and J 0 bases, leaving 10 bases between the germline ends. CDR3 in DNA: TGTGCCAGCAGCCTACGGTTCTCAACTAATGAAAAACTGTTTTTT. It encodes CASSLRFSTNEKLFF.

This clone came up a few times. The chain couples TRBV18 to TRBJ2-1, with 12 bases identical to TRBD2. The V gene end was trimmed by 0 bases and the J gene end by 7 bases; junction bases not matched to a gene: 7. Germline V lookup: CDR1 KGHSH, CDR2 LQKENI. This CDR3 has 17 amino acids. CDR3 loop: CASSPPAGTSGWNEQFF. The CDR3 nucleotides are TGTGCCAGCTCACCACCAGCAGGGACTAGCGGGTGGAATGAGCAGTTCTTC.

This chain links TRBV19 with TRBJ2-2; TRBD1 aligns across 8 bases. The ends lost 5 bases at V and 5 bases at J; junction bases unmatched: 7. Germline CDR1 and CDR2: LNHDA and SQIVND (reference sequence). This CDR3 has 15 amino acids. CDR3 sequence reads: CASSHGQGWTGELFF. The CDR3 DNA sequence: TGTGCCAGTAGTCACGGACAGGGTTGGACCGGGGAGCTGTTTTTT.

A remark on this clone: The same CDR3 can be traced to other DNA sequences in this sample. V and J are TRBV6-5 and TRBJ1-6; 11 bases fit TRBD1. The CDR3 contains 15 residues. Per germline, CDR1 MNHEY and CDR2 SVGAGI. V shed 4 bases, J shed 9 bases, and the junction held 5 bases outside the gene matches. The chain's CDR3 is CASSSGTGGSSPLHF. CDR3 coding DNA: TGTGCCAGCAGTTCCGGGACAGGGGGTAGTTCACCCCTCCACTTT.

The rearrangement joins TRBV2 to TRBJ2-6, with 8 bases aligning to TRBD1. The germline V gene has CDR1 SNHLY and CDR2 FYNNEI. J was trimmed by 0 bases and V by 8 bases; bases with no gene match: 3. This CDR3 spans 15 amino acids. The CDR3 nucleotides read TGTGCCAGCGTGGACAGGGCCTCTGGGGCCAACGTCCTGACTTTC. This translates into CASVDRASGANVLTF.

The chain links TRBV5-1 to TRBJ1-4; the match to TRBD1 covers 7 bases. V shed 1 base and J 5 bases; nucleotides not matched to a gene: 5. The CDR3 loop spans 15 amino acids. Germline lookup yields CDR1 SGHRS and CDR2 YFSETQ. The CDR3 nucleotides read TGCGCCAGCAGCTTGCAGGGGGAACTAAATGAAAAACTGTTTTTT. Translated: CASSLQGELNEKLFF.

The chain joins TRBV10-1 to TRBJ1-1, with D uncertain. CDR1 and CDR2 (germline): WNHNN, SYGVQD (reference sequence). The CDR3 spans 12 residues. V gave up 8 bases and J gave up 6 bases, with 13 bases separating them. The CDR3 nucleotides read TGCGCCAGCCCCACCCAGTGTTCTGAAGCTTTCTTT. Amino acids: CASPTQCSEAFF.

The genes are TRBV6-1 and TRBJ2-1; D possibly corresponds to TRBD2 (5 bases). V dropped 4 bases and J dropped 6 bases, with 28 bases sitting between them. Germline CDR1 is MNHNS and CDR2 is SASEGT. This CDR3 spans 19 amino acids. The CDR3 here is CASSGGRGRAGLPLNEQFF. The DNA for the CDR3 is TGTGCCAGCAGTGGCGGGCGTGGACGGGCGGGCTTACCCCTCAATGAGCAGTTCTTC.

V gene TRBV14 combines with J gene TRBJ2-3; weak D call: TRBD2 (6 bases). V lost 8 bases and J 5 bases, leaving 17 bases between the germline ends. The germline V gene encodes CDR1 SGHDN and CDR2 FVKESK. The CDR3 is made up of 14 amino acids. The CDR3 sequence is CASSPGRGGDTQYF. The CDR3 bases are TGTGCCAGCTCCCCAGGGCGGGGCGGAGATACGCAGTATTTT.